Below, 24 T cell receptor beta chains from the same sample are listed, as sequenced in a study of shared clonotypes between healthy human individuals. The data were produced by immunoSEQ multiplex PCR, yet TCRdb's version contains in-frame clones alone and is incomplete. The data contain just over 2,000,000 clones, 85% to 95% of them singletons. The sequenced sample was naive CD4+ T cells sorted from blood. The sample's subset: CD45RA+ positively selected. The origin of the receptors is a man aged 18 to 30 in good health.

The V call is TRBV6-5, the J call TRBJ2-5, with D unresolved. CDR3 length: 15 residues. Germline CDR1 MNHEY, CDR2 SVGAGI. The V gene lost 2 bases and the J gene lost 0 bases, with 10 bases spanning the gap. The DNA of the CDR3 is TGTGCCAGCAGTTACCTGGGCAGCGACCAAGAGACCCAGTACTTC. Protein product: CASSYLGSDQETQYF.

The CDR3 sequence: CASSVRWSDEQFF. CDR3 coding DNA: TGTGCCAGCAGCGTCCGCTGGAGTGATGAGCAGTTCTTC. The V and J genes are TRBV9 and TRBJ2-1, with unresolved D. This CDR3 is built from 13 residues. The V end was cut by 2 bases, the J end by 8 bases, with 11 bases between. Germline CDR1 SGDLS, CDR2 YYNGEE.

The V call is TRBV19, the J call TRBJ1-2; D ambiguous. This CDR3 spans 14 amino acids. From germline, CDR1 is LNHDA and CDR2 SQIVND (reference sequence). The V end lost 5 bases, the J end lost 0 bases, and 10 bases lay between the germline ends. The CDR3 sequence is CASSPPGTNYGYTF. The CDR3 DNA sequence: TGTGCCAGTAGTCCCCCCGGAACTAACTATGGCTACACCTTC.

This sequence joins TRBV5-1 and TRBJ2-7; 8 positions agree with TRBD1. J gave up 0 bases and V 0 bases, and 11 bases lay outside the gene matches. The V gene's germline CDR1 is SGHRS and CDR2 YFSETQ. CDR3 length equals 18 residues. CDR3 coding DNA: TGCGCCAGCAGCTTGGAGGGGTACAGGGGGAAAAACTCCTACGAGCAGTACTTC. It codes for CASSLEGYRGKNSYEQYF.

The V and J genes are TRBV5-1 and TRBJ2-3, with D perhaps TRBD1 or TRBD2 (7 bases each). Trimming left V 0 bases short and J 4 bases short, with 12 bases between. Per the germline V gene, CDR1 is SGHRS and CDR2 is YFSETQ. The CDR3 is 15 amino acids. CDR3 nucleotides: TGCGCCAGCAGCTTGGGTCCAGGGGGGGCAGATACGCAGTATTTT. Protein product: CASSLGPGGADTQYF.

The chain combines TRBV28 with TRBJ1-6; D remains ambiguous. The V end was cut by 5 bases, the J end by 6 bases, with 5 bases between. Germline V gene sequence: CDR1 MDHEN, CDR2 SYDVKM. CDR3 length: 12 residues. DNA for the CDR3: TGTGCCAGCAGTGCAGTTAATTCACCCCTCCACTTT. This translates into CASSAVNSPLHF.

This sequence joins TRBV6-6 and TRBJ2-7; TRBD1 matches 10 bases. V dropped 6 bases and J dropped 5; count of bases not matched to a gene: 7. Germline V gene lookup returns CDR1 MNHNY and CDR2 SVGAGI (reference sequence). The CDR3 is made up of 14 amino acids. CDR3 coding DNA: TGTGCCAGCAGCAGGACAGGGGGTTTCGACGAGCAGTACTTC. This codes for CASSRTGGFDEQYF.

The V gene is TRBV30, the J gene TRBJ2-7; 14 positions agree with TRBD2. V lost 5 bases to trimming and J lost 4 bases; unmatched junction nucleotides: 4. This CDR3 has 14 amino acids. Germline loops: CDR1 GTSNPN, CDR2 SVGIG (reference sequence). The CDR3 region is CAWAGTSGRYEQYF. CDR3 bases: TGTGCCTGGGCCGGGACTAGCGGGAGATACGAGCAGTACTTC.

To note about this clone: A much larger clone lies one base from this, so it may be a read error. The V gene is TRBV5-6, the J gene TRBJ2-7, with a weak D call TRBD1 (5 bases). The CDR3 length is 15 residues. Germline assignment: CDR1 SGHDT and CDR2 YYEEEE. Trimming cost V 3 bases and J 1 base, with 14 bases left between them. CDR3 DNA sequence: TGTGCCAGCAGCTCGGCATCAGGGTTATCCTACGAGCAGTACTTC. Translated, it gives CASSSASGLSYEQYF.

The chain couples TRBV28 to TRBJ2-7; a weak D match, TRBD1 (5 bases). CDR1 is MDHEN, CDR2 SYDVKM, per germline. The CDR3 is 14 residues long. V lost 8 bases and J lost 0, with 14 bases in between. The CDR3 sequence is CASGSRVFSYEQYF. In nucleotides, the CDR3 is TGTGCCAGCGGGTCCAGGGTTTTCTCCTACGAGCAGTACTTC.

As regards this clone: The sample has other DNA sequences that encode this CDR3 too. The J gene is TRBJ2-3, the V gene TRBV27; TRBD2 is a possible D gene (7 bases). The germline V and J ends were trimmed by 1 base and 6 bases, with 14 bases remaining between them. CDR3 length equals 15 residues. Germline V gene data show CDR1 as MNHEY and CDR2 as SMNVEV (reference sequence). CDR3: CASSLWGGGTDTQYF. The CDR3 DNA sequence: TGTGCCAGCAGTTTATGGGGGGGCGGGACCGATACGCAGTATTTT.

The CDR3 is CASSQLGVAGELFF. The CDR3 DNA sequence: TGTGCCAGCAGCCAACTGGGGGTGGCCGGGGAGCTGTTTTTT. The V call is TRBV25-1, the J call TRBJ2-2, with D possibly called TRBD1 or TRBD2 (5 bases each). Trimming took 6 bases from V and 6 from J, leaving 14 bases between them. In germline, CDR1 is MGHDK, CDR2 SYGVNS. There are 14 residues in the CDR3.

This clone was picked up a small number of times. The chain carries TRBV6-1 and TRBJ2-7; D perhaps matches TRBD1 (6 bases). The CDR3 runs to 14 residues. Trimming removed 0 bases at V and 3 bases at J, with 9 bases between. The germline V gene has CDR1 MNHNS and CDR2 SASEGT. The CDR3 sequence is CASSEAVRGYEQYF. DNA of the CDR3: TGTGCCAGCAGTGAAGCTGTCAGGGGCTACGAGCAGTACTTC.

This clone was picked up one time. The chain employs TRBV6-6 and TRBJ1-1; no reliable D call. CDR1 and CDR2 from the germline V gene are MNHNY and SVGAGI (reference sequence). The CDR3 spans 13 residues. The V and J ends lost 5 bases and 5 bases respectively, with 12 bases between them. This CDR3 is CASSQTAGTEAFF. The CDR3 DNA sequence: TGTGCCAGCAGTCAGACGGCGGGGACTGAAGCTTTCTTT.

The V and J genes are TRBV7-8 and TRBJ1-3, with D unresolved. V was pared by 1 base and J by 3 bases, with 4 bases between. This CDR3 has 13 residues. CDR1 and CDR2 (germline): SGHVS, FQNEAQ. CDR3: CASSLVGGNTIYF. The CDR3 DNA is TGTGCCAGCAGCTTAGTTGGTGGAAACACCATATATTTT.

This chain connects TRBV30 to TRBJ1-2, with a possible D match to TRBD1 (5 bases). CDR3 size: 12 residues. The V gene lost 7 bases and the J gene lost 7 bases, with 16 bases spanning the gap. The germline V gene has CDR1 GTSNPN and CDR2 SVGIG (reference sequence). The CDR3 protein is CAYSVGVGGYTF. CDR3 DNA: TGTGCCTACAGTGTAGGGGTGGGTGGCTACACCTTC.

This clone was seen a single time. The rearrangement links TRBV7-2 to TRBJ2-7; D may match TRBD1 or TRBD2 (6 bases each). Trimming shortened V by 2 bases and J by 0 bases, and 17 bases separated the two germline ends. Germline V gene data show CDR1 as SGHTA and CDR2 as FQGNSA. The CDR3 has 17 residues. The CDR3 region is CASSLSFGGRPSYEQYF. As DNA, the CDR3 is TGTGCCAGCAGCTTAAGTTTTGGGGGGCGGCCCTCCTACGAGCAGTACTTC.

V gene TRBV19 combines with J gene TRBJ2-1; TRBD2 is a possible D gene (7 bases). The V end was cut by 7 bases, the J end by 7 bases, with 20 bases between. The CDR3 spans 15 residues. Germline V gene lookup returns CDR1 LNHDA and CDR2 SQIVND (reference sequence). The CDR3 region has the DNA TGTGCCAGTACCCTGGGGGGGCAAACACGGAATGAGCAGTTCTTC. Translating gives CASTLGGQTRNEQFF.

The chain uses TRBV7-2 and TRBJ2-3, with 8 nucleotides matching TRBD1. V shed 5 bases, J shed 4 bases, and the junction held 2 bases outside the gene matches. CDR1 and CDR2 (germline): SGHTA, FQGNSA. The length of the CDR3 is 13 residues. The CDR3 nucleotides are TGTGCCAGCAGCCGACAGGGGCCAGATACGCAGTATTTT. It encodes CASSRQGPDTQYF.

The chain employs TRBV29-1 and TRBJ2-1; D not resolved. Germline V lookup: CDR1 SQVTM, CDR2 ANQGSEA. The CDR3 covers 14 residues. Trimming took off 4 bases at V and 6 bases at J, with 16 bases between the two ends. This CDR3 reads CSVAVQAITNEQFF. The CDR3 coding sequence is TGCAGCGTTGCGGTACAAGCGATCACCAATGAGCAGTTCTTC.

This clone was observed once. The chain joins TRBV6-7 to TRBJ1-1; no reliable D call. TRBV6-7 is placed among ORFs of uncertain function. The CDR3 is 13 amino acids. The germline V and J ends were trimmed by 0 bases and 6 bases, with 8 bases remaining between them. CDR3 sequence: CASSYSIGSEAFF. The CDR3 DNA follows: TGTGCCAGCAGTTACTCGATCGGGTCTGAAGCTTTCTTT.

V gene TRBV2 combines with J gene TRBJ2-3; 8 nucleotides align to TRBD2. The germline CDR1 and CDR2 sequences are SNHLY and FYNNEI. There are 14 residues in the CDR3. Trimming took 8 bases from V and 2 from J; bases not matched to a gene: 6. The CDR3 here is CASAGGSYTDTQYF. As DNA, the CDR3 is TGTGCCAGCGCGGGGGGTTCTTACACAGATACGCAGTATTTT. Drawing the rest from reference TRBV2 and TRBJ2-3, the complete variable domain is EPEVTQTPSHQVTQMGQEVILRCVPISNHLYFYWYRQILGQKVEFLVSFYNNEISEKSEIFDDQFSVERPDGSNFTLKIRSTKLEDSAMYFCASAGGSYTDTQYFGPGTRLTVL.

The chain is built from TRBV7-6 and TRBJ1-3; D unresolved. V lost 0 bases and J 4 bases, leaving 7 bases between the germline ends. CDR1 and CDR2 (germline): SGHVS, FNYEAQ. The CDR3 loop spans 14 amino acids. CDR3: CASSLAPQGNTIYF. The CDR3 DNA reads TGTGCCAGCAGCTTAGCGCCTCAGGGAAACACCATATATTTT.

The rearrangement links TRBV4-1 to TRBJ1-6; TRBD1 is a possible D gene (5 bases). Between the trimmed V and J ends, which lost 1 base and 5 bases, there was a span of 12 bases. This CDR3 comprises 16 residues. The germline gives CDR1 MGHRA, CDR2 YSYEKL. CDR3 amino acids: CASSQVGGADNSPLHF. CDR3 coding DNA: TGCGCCAGCAGCCAAGTTGGAGGGGCCGATAATTCACCCCTCCACTTT.